A selection of T cell receptor beta chains follows, all from one sample in a study of cytomegalovirus exposure and HLA in healthy donors. The table came from immunoSEQ multiplex PCR; TCRdb's copy has only in-frame clones and leaves some out. The table has approximately 130,000 clones, about 81% seen once. The material sequenced was PBMCs. These receptors originate from a woman between 50 and 59 years old in good health and CMV-seropositive. Each CDR3 is given with its conserved first and last residue. A D gene is named only where the DNA matches it firmly. Part of the rows lack a size; the others show once, few, many or a class for expanded clones.

j_gene | d_gene | abundance | v_gene | CDR3aa | CDR3nt
TRBJ2-5 | NA | NA | TRBV12-5 | CASGLAQRGQETQYF | TGTGCTAGTGGTTTGGCCCAAAGAGGCCAAGAGACCCAGTACTTC
TRBJ2-2 | NA | NA | TRBV20-1 | CSARGTGELFF | TGCAGTGCCCGGGGCACCGGGGAGCTGTTTTTT
TRBJ2-1 | TRBD2 | NA | TRBV9 | CASSATGTSGNNEQFF | TGTGCCAGCAGCGCAACCGGGACTAGCGGGAATAATGAGCAGTTCTTC
TRBJ2-2 | NA | NA | TRBV4-2 | CASSPRGGEAHTGELFF | TGTGCCAGCAGCCCCCGAGGGGGAGAGGCTCACACCGGGGAGCTGTTTTTT
TRBJ2-1 | NA | NA | TRBV6-5 | CASSYRGFNEQFF | TGTGCCAGCAGTTACAGGGGGTTCAATGAGCAGTTCTTC
TRBJ1-3 | NA | few | TRBV4-3 | CASSQANQGSGNTIYF | TGCGCCAGCAGCCAAGCGAATCAGGGCTCTGGAAACACCATATATTTT
TRBJ1-1 | NA | NA | TRBV19 | CASRPTGLQAFF | TGTGCCAGTAGACCTACAGGGTTACAAGCTTTCTTT
TRBJ2-2 | TRBD2 | NA | TRBV9 | CASSLWTSGDTGELFF | TGTGCCAGCAGCCTCTGGACTAGCGGGGACACCGGGGAGCTGTTTTTT
TRBJ2-7 | TRBD1 | NA | TRBV6-1 | CASSGTGGKQYF | TGTGCCAGCAGTGGGACAGGGGGAAAGCAGTACTTC
TRBJ2-3 | NA | few | TRBV29-1 | CSVDPGEDTQYF | TGCAGCGTTGACCCGGGGGAAGATACGCAGTATTTT
TRBJ1-4 | TRBD1 | once | TRBV19 | CASSSRDRVETEKLFF | TGTGCCAGTAGTAGCCGGGACAGGGTTGAAACTGAAAAACTGTTTTTT
TRBJ1-4 | TRBD1 | few | TRBV29-1 | CSVQGQGNEKLFF | TGCAGCGTTCAGGGACAGGGGAATGAAAAACTGTTTTTT
TRBJ1-2 | TRBD1 | NA | TRBV6-6 | CAGRKRQGTYGYTF | TGTGCCGGCCGGAAAAGACAGGGGACCTATGGCTACACCTTC
TRBJ1-2 | NA | NA | TRBV9 | CASSKDSDYTF | TGTGCCAGCAGCAAGGACAGCGACTACACCTTC
TRBJ1-1 | TRBD1 | NA | TRBV19 | CASSIRDRGTEAFF | TGTGCCAGTAGTATTCGGGACAGGGGCACTGAAGCTTTCTTT
TRBJ2-1 | TRBD1 | NA | TRBV13 | CASSAGGGTGPYNEQFF | TGTGCCAGCAGCGCTGGGGGCGGGACAGGGCCTTACAATGAGCAGTTCTTC
TRBJ2-7 | TRBD2 | NA | TRBV7-2 | CASSRSSGLAGSEQYF | TGTGCCAGCAGCCGGAGCTCGGGACTAGCGGGATCCGAGCAGTACTTC
TRBJ2-7 | TRBD1 | NA | TRBV30 | CAWKELRGRREQYF | TGTGCCTGGAAAGAGCTTAGGGGGCGCCGGGAGCAGTACTTC
TRBJ2-3 | NA | NA | TRBV29-1 | CSARENTDTQYF | TGCAGCGCTCGGGAGAACACAGATACGCAGTATTTT
TRBJ1-2 | NA | few | TRBV15 | CATSRVGALYGYTF | TGTGCCACCAGCAGAGTAGGGGCACTCTATGGCTACACCTTC
TRBJ2-3 | TRBD2 | NA | TRBV7-2 | CASSSDRYSGNTDTQYF | TGTGCCAGCAGCTCCGACCGTTACAGCGGGAACACAGATACGCAGTATTTT
TRBJ2-4 | TRBD1 | NA | TRBV7-9 | CASSRGTGDIF | TGTGCCAGCAGCCGGGGGACAGGGGACATCTTC
TRBJ1-1 | NA | NA | TRBV13 | CASSLSGGNTEAFF | TGTGCCAGCAGCTTAAGTGGCGGGAACACTGAAGCTTTCTTT
TRBJ2-1 | NA | few | TRBV7-9 | CASSALGGSHNEQFF | TGTGCCAGCAGTGCTCTGGGCGGGTCGCACAATGAGCAGTTCTTC
TRBJ2-5 | TRBD2 | NA | TRBV30 | CAWSVLAEETQYF | TGTGCCTGGAGTGTACTAGCGGAAGAGACCCAGTACTTC
TRBJ2-7 | NA | NA | TRBV19 | CASSTNPASPYEQYF | TGTGCCAGTAGTACGAATCCCGCGTCCCCTTACGAGCAGTACTTC
TRBJ1-1 | TRBD1 | NA | TRBV4-1 | CASSRGTVIEAFF | TGCGCCAGCAGCCGAGGGACAGTGATTGAAGCTTTCTTT
TRBJ2-1 | TRBD1 | NA | TRBV10-3 | CAIRTGTGNNEQFF | TGTGCCATCAGGACCGGGACAGGGAACAATGAGCAGTTCTTC
TRBJ1-5 | NA | NA | TRBV19 | CASCSLGAWNQPQHF | TGTGCCAGTTGTTCTTTGGGGGCATGGAATCAGCCCCAGCATTTT
TRBJ2-7 | NA | NA | TRBV7-8 | CASSLHGRGYEQYF | TGTGCCAGCAGTCTCCACGGGAGAGGATACGAGCAGTACTTC
TRBJ2-6 | NA | NA | TRBV7-2 | CASSQDSGANVLTF | TGTGCCAGCAGCCAGGACTCTGGGGCCAACGTCCTGACTTTC
TRBJ2-4 | TRBD2 | NA | TRBV5-1 | CASSLDSGVWNIQYF | TGCGCCAGCAGCTTGGATAGCGGGGTGTGGAACATTCAGTACTTC
TRBJ2-2 | TRBD1 | many | TRBV27 | CASSFEYRGARATGELFF | TGTGCCAGCAGTTTTGAGTACAGGGGAGCAAGGGCCACCGGGGAGCTGTTTTTT
TRBJ1-5 | NA | NA | TRBV6-6 | CASSYMGQGQPQHF | TGTGCCAGCAGTTACATGGGGCAGGGACAGCCCCAGCATTTT
TRBJ2-2 | NA | few | TRBV7-9 | CASTRGGVNTGELFF | TGTGCCAGCACCCGAGGGGGGGTAAACACCGGGGAGCTGTTTTTT
TRBJ2-2 | TRBD1 | NA | TRBV30 | CAWSKGARELFF | TGTGCCTGGAGTAAGGGGGCCCGGGAGCTGTTTTTT
TRBJ2-3 | TRBD1 | NA | TRBV4-1 | CASSLLPTGAAADTQYF | TGCGCCAGCAGCCTCCTGCCTACAGGGGCGGCAGCGGATACGCAGTATTTT
TRBJ1-1 | NA | once | TRBV11-3 | CASSPGGDTEAFF | TGTGCCAGCAGCCCGGGGGGCGACACTGAAGCTTTCTTT
TRBJ2-7 | NA | NA | TRBV21-1 | CASSKVGTGQEQYF | TGTGCCAGCAGCAAAGTAGGGACAGGGCAAGAGCAGTACTTC
TRBJ1-2 | NA | NA | TRBV5-1 | CASSLQENYGYTF | TGCGCCAGCAGCTTGCAGGAAAACTATGGCTACACCTTC
TRBJ1-2 | TRBD1 | NA | TRBV5-4 | CASSLGDRQGFYGYTF | TGTGCCAGCAGCTTGGGGGACAGACAGGGATTCTATGGCTACACCTTC
TRBJ1-5 | NA | NA | TRBV7-2 | CASSSLGGPQHF | TGTGCCAGCAGCTCTTTAGGGGGGCCCCAGCATTTT
TRBJ2-7 | TRBD2 | NA | TRBV9 | CASSVGFSRASGSYEQYF | TGTGCCAGCAGCGTAGGGTTTTCGAGGGCTAGCGGCTCCTACGAGCAGTACTTC
TRBJ2-7 | TRBD2 | NA | TRBV19 | CASSAALAGRSWEQYF | TGTGCCAGTAGTGCCGCCTTAGCGGGGAGGTCCTGGGAGCAGTACTTC
TRBJ2-3 | NA | once | TRBV12-5 | CASGPILSTDTDTQYF | TGTGCTAGTGGTCCGATCCTTAGTACAGACACAGATACGCAGTATTTT
TRBJ2-3 | NA | NA | TRBV4-3 | CASSQDFMDYRTDTQYF | TGCGCCAGCAGCCAAGATTTCATGGACTACAGAACAGATACGCAGTATTTT
TRBJ2-5 | TRBD2 | NA | TRBV6-5 | CASSHGLGGETQYF | TGTGCCAGCAGCCATGGACTAGGAGGAGAGACCCAGTACTTC
TRBJ1-6 | NA | NA | TRBV5-6 | CASSSNSPLHF | TGTGCCAGCAGCTCGAATTCACCCCTCCACTTT
TRBJ2-7 | TRBD2 | NA | TRBV13 | CASSLKVGGYYEQYF | TGTGCCAGCAGCTTAAAGGTGGGGGGGTACTACGAGCAGTACTTC
TRBJ1-1 | TRBD1 | NA | TRBV19 | CASSASGTGRSQAFF | TGTGCCAGTAGTGCATCCGGGACAGGGAGAAGTCAAGCTTTCTTT
TRBJ1-2 | NA | NA | TRBV30 | CAWSGQGPGTF | TGTGCCTGGAGTGGCCAGGGCCCAGGGACCTTC
TRBJ2-1 | TRBD2 | once | TRBV19 | CASSRGGDGGAWDEQFF | TGTGCCAGTAGTAGAGGGGGAGACGGGGGGGCCTGGGATGAGCAGTTCTTC
TRBJ2-3 | NA | NA | TRBV18 | CASSRASTDTQYF | TGTGCCAGCTCCAGGGCTAGCACAGATACGCAGTATTTT
TRBJ2-1 | TRBD2 | NA | TRBV4-3 | CASSQDLRREGRDEQFF | TGCGCCAGCAGCCAAGATCTCAGGCGGGAGGGTAGAGATGAGCAGTTCTTC
TRBJ1-2 | TRBD1 | NA | TRBV29-1 | CSAVDRDYGYTF | TGCAGCGCCGTGGACAGGGACTATGGCTACACCTTC
TRBJ1-1 | NA | once | TRBV7-8 | CASSLDSIAEAFF | TGTGCCAGCAGCCTGGACAGTATCGCTGAAGCTTTCTTT
TRBJ2-5 | NA | NA | TRBV6-1 | CASKDYRLETQYF | TGTGCCAGCAAAGATTACAGGCTGGAGACCCAGTACTTC
TRBJ1-1 | NA | NA | TRBV5-1 | CASSLNSGNTEAFF | TGCGCCAGCAGCCTGAACTCGGGTAACACTGAAGCTTTCTTT
TRBJ1-4 | TRBD1 | few | TRBV6-5 | CASSRQGTNEKLFF | TGTGCCAGCAGTCGACAGGGAACTAATGAAAAACTGTTTTTT
TRBJ2-2 | TRBD2 | NA | TRBV19 | CASSKVGGRGSGELFF | TGTGCCAGTTCTAAGGTGGGCGGGAGAGGTTCCGGGGAGCTGTTTTTT